Only a few counts were recorded for the clone carrying this TCR beta chain. As yet, its antigen is unknown. The sample carries other DNA sequences with the same CDR3. This PCR relied on a set of 60 Vbeta primers and 13 Jbeta primers. Here immunoSEQ multiplex PCR was the method, and the copy in TCRdb shows in-frame clones only, minus some. The repertoire consists of around 35,000 clones, with about 74% occurring once and the leading ten covering approximately 6.3%. This sample was taken from a study of cytomegalovirus exposure and HLA in healthy donors. Study-level results: Researchers reportedly found TCR beta sequences accurately predicted most subjects' HLA-A and HLA-B alleles. In a later analysis, V- and J-gene trimming of beta chains associated with a DCLRE1C missense variant, replicated independently. One later analysis reportedly identified an Asian-associated ancestry cluster that showed fewer N-insertions than the approximately 700-donor mean. In a later analysis, across HLA loci, associated TCR counts were highest for DRB1, lowest for HLA-C.

Germline lookup yields CDR1 SGHRS and CDR2 YFSETQ. The CDR3 runs 14 residues. V lost 0 bases and J lost 4, with 11 bases in between. This receptor was identified in a young man in good health and CMV-seronegative. V and J are TRBV5-1 and TRBJ2-7; maybe TRBD1 (6 bases). Sequencing was performed on PBMCs. The CDR3 bases are TGCGCCAGCAGCTTGGACAGGGCGTCTTACGAGCAGTACTTC. Amino acids: CASSLDRASYEQYF. The full variable domain, with the rest looked up from reference TRBV5-1 and TRBJ2-7, is KAGVTQTPRYLIKTRGQQVTLSCSPISGHRSVSWYQQTPGQGLQFLFEYFSETQRNKGNFPGRFSGRQFSNSRSEMNVSTLELGDSALYLCASSLDRASYEQYFGPGTRLTVT.